The following is a T cell receptor (beta chain) sequence with its context. Each gene name is a mouse one. The read comes to an end 3 residues before the CDR3 does, leaving the germline J gene to fill in the end. These data are taken from a study of CD8+ T cells in alopecia areata. Overall study: C3H/HeJ graft donors with spontaneous alopecia, aged about 6-13 months, supplied skin that was transplanted onto female C3H/HeJ mice aged about 6-10 weeks.

The V segment lost 3 bases and the J segment 7 bases; nucleotides outside the gene matches: 5. Per germline, CDR1 NSQYPW and CDR2 LRSPGD (reference sequence). The CDR3 has 15 amino acids. Extraction of RNA preceded its reverse transcription into cDNA, which served as the sequencing template. Here immunoSEQ multiplex PCR was the method, and the copy in TCRdb shows in-frame clones only, minus some. The sample was found to contain over 250,000 clones, and every one recurs. Cells pooled from cutaneous lymph nodes were sorted on CD4, CD8alpha, NKG2D, NKG2ACE and other markers. Sample: CD4+ T cells sorted from a lymph node. The clonotype comes from a C3H/HeJ mouse with alopecia areata. The strain's MHC haplotype is H2-k. This chain links TRBV1 with TRBJ1-6; TRBD1 matches 8 bases. TRBJ1-6 belongs to the ORF category, with a function that is uncertain. Incomplete CDR3 DNA: TGCACCTGCAGTGCCCAGGGGGCGGAGAATTCGCCC. Translating gives CTCSAQGAENSP. The CDR3 as a whole reads CTCSAQGAENSPLYF.